The next 32 T cell receptor beta chains were all read from a single sample in a study of blood T cell repertoires in COVID-19. Assay used: immunoSEQ multiplex PCR; TCRdb lists only in-frame clones, some missing. Of some 280,000 clones detected, about nine tenths appear once; the ten largest clones hold roughly an eighth. The material sequenced was peripheral blood. The receptors were gathered from a woman aged 60 to 75 with acute or convalescent COVID-19.

This clone appeared once. This sequence joins TRBV7-2 and TRBJ1-2; possible D gene TRBD1, 6 bases. Germline V gives CDR1 SGHTA, CDR2 FQGNSA. V lost 4 bases and J 8 bases, leaving 23 bases between the germline ends. CDR3 length: 16 amino acids. The CDR3 region has the DNA TGTGCCAGCAGCTCCAGTCGCGGGGAGGGGGAAGGCGGCTACACCTTC. Amino acids: CASSSSRGEGEGGYTF.

The chain couples TRBV7-6 to TRBJ2-2; 13 nucleotides agree with TRBD2. CDR1 SGHVS and CDR2 FNYEAQ come from the germline V gene. Trimming took 2 bases from V and 6 from J; bases not matched to a gene: 12. The CDR3 totals 19 residues. As DNA, the CDR3 is TGTGCCAGCAGCTTACGATTACCGGGACTAGCGGGATCAGCCGGGGAGCTGTTTTTT. Residues: CASSLRLPGLAGSAGELFF.

This chain uses TRBV10-3 with TRBJ2-5; TRBD2 aligns across 7 bases. There are 19 residues in the CDR3. With V trimmed by 2 bases and J by 1 base, 16 bases remained unmatched. CDR1 and CDR2 (germline): ENHRY, SYGVKD. The CDR3 here is CAISEAVVGPAGVQETQYF. CDR3 in DNA: TGTGCCATCAGTGAGGCGGTAGTAGGGCCGGCGGGGGTCCAAGAGACCCAGTACTTC.

The V gene is TRBV25-1, the J gene TRBJ1-3, with D unclear. Trimming removed 4 bases at V and 4 bases at J, with 8 bases between. Germline lookup yields CDR1 MGHDK and CDR2 SYGVNS. The length of the CDR3 is 13 residues. CDR3 protein: CASSGSWGNTIYF. CDR3 DNA: TGTGCCAGCAGTGGTAGCTGGGGAAACACCATATATTTT. Filled out from reference TRBV25-1 and TRBJ1-3, the complete variable domain reads EADIYQTPRYLVIGTGKKITLECSQTMGHDKMYWYQQDPGMELHLIHYSYGVNSTEKGDLSSESTVSRIRTEHFPLTLESARPSHTSQYLCASSGSWGNTIYFGEGSWLTVV.

V usage is TRBV4-1 and J usage is TRBJ2-5, with 13 nucleotides matching TRBD2. The length of the CDR3 is 16 residues. CDR1 is MGHRA and CDR2 is YSYEKL in the germline V gene. V shed 5 bases and J 4 bases; nucleotides not matched to a gene: 7. The CDR3 loop reads CASSLLTSGGLETQYF. The CDR3 region has the DNA TGCGCCAGCAGCTTACTGACTAGCGGGGGGTTAGAGACCCAGTACTTC.

The genes are TRBV6-5 and TRBJ1-3, with D unresolved. This CDR3 contains 14 residues. The ends were cut back, 8 bases at V and 0 bases at J, with 11 bases in the middle. Germline lookup yields CDR1 MNHEY and CDR2 SVGAGI. The CDR3 sequence is CASLGTSSGNTIYF. CDR3 DNA: TGTGCCAGCCTTGGCACCAGCTCTGGAAACACCATATATTTT.

The chain combines TRBV25-1 with TRBJ2-7; TRBD1 matches at 9 bases. The ends lost 4 bases at V and 4 bases at J; junction bases unmatched: 5. The CDR3 runs to 14 residues. Germline V gives CDR1 MGHDK, CDR2 SYGVNS. The CDR3 here is CASSGTGALYEQYF. The CDR3 region has the DNA TGTGCCAGCAGTGGGACAGGGGCACTATACGAGCAGTACTTC.

The rearrangement uses TRBV4-3 and TRBJ2-1; 8 bases line up with TRBD1. CDR3 length: 16 residues. The germline gives CDR1 LGHNA, CDR2 YSLEER. V dropped 3 bases and J dropped 4; count of bases not matched to a gene: 8. CDR3 bases: TGCGCCAGCAGCCATGACGGACAGGGTTTATACAATGAGCAGTTCTTC. Translated, it gives CASSHDGQGLYNEQFF.

The chain is built from TRBV6-5 and TRBJ1-1; D is uncertain. This CDR3 region has 15 residues. V gave up 5 bases and J gave up 4 bases, with 17 bases separating them. Germline V gene lookup returns CDR1 MNHEY and CDR2 SVGAGI. Here the CDR3 DNA reads TGTGCCAGCAGTCCCAGTATGGGTGAGGGCACTGAAGCTTTCTTT. Its protein is CASSPSMGEGTEAFF.

The CDR3 here is CASSLARGSGNTIYF. CDR3 in DNA: TGTGCCAGCAGCTTAGCCAGGGGCTCTGGAAACACCATATATTTT. The V gene is TRBV7-9, the J gene TRBJ1-3; the D gene is possibly TRBD1 (6 bases). The CDR3 totals 15 residues. The V gene lost 0 bases and the J gene lost 0 bases, with 6 bases spanning the gap. CDR1 and CDR2 (germline): SEHNR, FQNEAQ (reference sequence).

This clone has a single count. This chain uses TRBV9 with TRBJ1-2, with D unresolved. Germline-derived CDR1 and CDR2 are SGDLS and YYNGEE. The CDR3 is 13 residues long. The V and J ends lost 5 bases and 6 bases respectively, with 14 bases between them. The CDR3 loop reads CASSSLGRNGYTF. The CDR3 DNA sequence: TGTGCCAGCAGTTCCCTGGGGAGGAATGGCTACACCTTC.

The rearrangement joins TRBV25-1 to TRBJ2-7, with TRBD1 as a possible D gene (6 bases). CDR1 is MGHDK, CDR2 SYGVNS, per germline. V gave up 8 bases and J gave up 6 bases, with 14 bases separating them. This CDR3 contains 12 residues. The CDR3 sequence is CASGTGNGEQYF. The CDR3, as DNA: TGTGCCAGCGGAACAGGGAATGGCGAGCAGTACTTC.

The J gene is TRBJ2-3, the V gene TRBV11-2; TRBD1 aligns across 8 bases. The V and J ends lost 0 bases and 4 bases, in that order; junction bases with no gene match: 3. Germline V gene lookup returns CDR1 SGHAT and CDR2 FQNNGV. This CDR3 is 15 amino acids long. This CDR3 reads CASSLEAGGADTQYF. The CDR3 DNA is TGTGCCAGCAGCTTAGAAGCAGGGGGCGCAGATACGCAGTATTTT.

The J gene is TRBJ1-6, the V gene TRBV5-1; 10 bases are shared with TRBD1. The CDR3 covers 15 residues. Germline V gene lookup returns CDR1 SGHRS and CDR2 YFSETQ. J lost 8 bases, V lost 4 bases, and 6 bases had no gene match. The CDR3 nucleotides are TGCGCCAGCAGCCGGAGACAGGGGGCGGATTCACCCCTCCACTTT. This sequence encodes CASSRRQGADSPLHF.

The chain couples TRBV28 to TRBJ1-5; D is possibly TRBD1 (5 bases). Germline CDR1 is MDHEN and CDR2 is SYDVKM. The CDR3 spans 14 residues. V was cut by 5 bases and J by 0 bases, with 8 bases left in between. In nucleotides, the CDR3 is TGTGCCAGCAGTCAGGGTTTTAGCAATCAGCCCCAGCATTTT. Its translation is CASSQGFSNQPQHF.

This chain links TRBV28 with TRBJ2-1, with 12 bases aligning to TRBD2. From germline, CDR1 is MDHEN and CDR2 SYDVKM. The V segment lost 4 bases and the J segment 4 bases; nucleotides outside the gene matches: 2. This CDR3 has 15 amino acids. Here the CDR3 DNA reads TGTGCCAGCAGTTCTAGCGGGGGGGCTTACAATGAGCAGTTCTTC. Its translation is CASSSSGGAYNEQFF.

The chain's CDR3 is CASSESPRGSSYNSPLHF. The CDR3 coding sequence is TGTGCCAGCAGTGAATCTCCGCGGGGAAGCTCCTATAATTCACCCCTCCACTTT. The V and J genes are TRBV6-1 and TRBJ1-6; D is unclear. Germline lookup yields CDR1 MNHNS and CDR2 SASEGT. V was clipped by 2 bases and J by 0 bases, with 14 bases between them. The CDR3 totals 18 residues.

The chain recombines TRBV28 with TRBJ2-3, with D possibly matching TRBD2 (6 bases). Germline V gene data show CDR1 as MDHEN and CDR2 as SYDVKM. V was shortened by 6 bases and J by 4 bases, with 11 bases between the two germline ends. The CDR3 runs to 13 residues. Here the CDR3 reads CASRGQRADTQYF. The CDR3 nucleotides read TGTGCCAGCAGAGGGCAGCGGGCAGATACGCAGTATTTT.

This chain joins TRBV9 and TRBJ1-3; no definite D call. CDR1 and CDR2 from the germline V gene are SGDLS and YYNGEE. With 0 bases removed from V and 0 bases from J, the gap between germline ends came to 4 bases. The CDR3 has 14 amino acids. CDR3 in amino acids: CASSVVGSGNTIYF. As DNA, the CDR3 is TGTGCCAGCAGCGTAGTCGGCTCTGGAAACACCATATATTTT.

CDR3 residues: CASSQTSGRALVELFF. The CDR3 DNA is TGTGCCAGCAGCCAGACTAGCGGGAGGGCCCTCGTGGAGCTGTTTTTT. The rearrangement uses TRBV5-4 and TRBJ2-2; 14 nucleotides line up with TRBD2. This CDR3 contains 16 residues. CDR1 and CDR2 from the germline V gene are SGHNT and YYREEE (reference sequence). Trimming cost V 4 bases and J 10 bases; bases outside gene matches: 9.

This clone was seen once. J is TRBJ1-6 and V is TRBV28, with 8 bases lining up with TRBD1. J was trimmed by 11 bases and V by 1 base; bases with no gene match: 4. The CDR3 consists of 14 residues. The germline V gene encodes CDR1 MDHEN and CDR2 SYDVKM. The CDR3 loop is CASSLFGQGTPLHF. CDR3 DNA: TGTGCCAGCAGTTTATTCGGACAGGGTACACCCCTCCACTTT.

The CDR3 reads CASSPRQGISTGELFF. In DNA form, the CDR3 reads TGTGCCAGCAGTCCTCGACAGGGCATAAGCACCGGGGAGCTGTTTTTT. This chain joins TRBV28 and TRBJ2-2; 7 bases map to TRBD1. V dropped 5 bases and J dropped 4; count of bases not matched to a gene: 10. Germline values: CDR1 MDHEN, CDR2 SYDVKM. The length of the CDR3 is 16 residues. Full variable domain (missing parts from reference TRBV28 and TRBJ2-2): DVKVTQSSRYLVKRTGEKVFLECVQDMDHENMFWYRQDPGLGLRLIYFSYDVKMKEKGDIPEGYSVSREKKERFSLILESASTNQTSMYLCASSPRQGISTGELFFGEGSRLTVL.

This chain joins TRBV29-1 and TRBJ2-1; TRBD1 aligns across 12 bases. Germline CDR1 SQVTM, CDR2 ANQGSEA. The J segment lost 0 bases and the V segment lost 3 bases, leaving 9 bases of the junction unmatched. The CDR3 is 18 amino acids. The CDR3 loop is CSVEGTGGFYSSYNEQFF. CDR3 DNA sequence: TGCAGCGTTGAGGGGACAGGGGGCTTTTATAGCTCCTACAATGAGCAGTTCTTC.

The chain has TRBV28 and TRBJ1-6, with D hard to call. This CDR3 has 13 residues. In germline, CDR1 is MDHEN, CDR2 SYDVKM. The V gene lost 6 bases and the J gene lost 10 bases, with 13 bases spanning the gap. This chain's CDR3 is CASRRSEQSPLHF. CDR3 coding DNA: TGTGCCAGCAGGCGCTCGGAGCAATCACCCCTCCACTTT.

This clone has more than one count but fewer than ten. This chain connects TRBV28 to TRBJ2-1, with D maybe TRBD1 (5 bases). The germline gives CDR1 MDHEN, CDR2 SYDVKM. With 6 bases removed from V and 10 bases from J, the gap between germline ends came to 16 bases. The CDR3 sequence is 13 residues long. For the CDR3, the DNA is TGTGCCAGCAGATCAGGGCAGCCCGGAGAGCAGTTCTTC. It encodes CASRSGQPGEQFF. The entire variable domain, with the rest obtained from reference TRBV28 and TRBJ2-1, is as follows: DVKVTQSSRYLVKRTGEKVFLECVQDMDHENMFWYRQDPGLGLRLIYFSYDVKMKEKGDIPEGYSVSREKKERFSLILESASTNQTSMYLCASRSGQPGEQFFGPGTRLTVL.

The J gene is TRBJ1-5, the V gene TRBV7-2, with D perhaps TRBD1 (5 bases). The V gene's germline CDR1 is SGHTA and CDR2 FQGNSA. Trimming shortened V by 6 bases and J by 4 bases, and 10 bases separated the two germline ends. This CDR3 has 13 residues. This CDR3 is CASSGGANQPQHF. The CDR3 nucleotides read TGTGCCAGCAGTGGAGGGGCTAATCAGCCCCAGCATTTT.

The J gene is TRBJ2-3, the V gene TRBV28; 11 bases are shared with TRBD2. The CDR3 extends over 18 amino acids. Trimming removed 5 bases from V and 6 bases from J; junction bases left unmatched: 16. The germline gives CDR1 MDHEN, CDR2 SYDVKM. The DNA for the CDR3 is TGTGCCAGCAGTACCACCCTCGGTAGCGGGGGGGCGGTGGATACGCAGTATTTT. Translated, it gives CASSTTLGSGGAVDTQYF.

The chain has TRBV7-9 and TRBJ2-1; TRBD1 is a possible D gene (6 bases). The CDR3 covers 15 residues. The V end was cut by 2 bases, the J end by 3 bases, with 11 bases between. Germline assignment: CDR1 SEHNR and CDR2 FQNEAQ (reference sequence). CDR3 amino acids: CASSLSRGDYNEQFF. DNA of the CDR3: TGTGCCAGCAGCTTAAGCAGGGGCGACTACAATGAGCAGTTCTTC.

The chain is built from TRBV28 and TRBJ1-1; no definite D call. The V gene lost 1 base and the J gene lost 3 bases, with 3 bases spanning the gap. This CDR3 contains 12 residues. Germline V gene data show CDR1 as MDHEN and CDR2 as SYDVKM. CDR3 bases: TGTGCCAGCAGTTTATCGTACACTGAAGCTTTCTTT. Encoded protein: CASSLSYTEAFF.

The chain links TRBV5-4 to TRBJ2-7, with TRBD2 matching 15 bases. The CDR3 sequence is 16 residues long. Germline V gives CDR1 SGHNT, CDR2 YYREEE (reference sequence). With 3 bases clipped from V and 2 bases from J, the junction kept 3 bases outside the gene matches. This CDR3 reads CASSSGLAGGPYEQYF. The CDR3 nucleotides are TGTGCCAGCAGCTCGGGACTAGCGGGAGGCCCCTACGAGCAGTACTTC. Together with reference TRBV5-4 and TRBJ2-7, the CDR3 gives the full variable domain: ETGVTQSPTHLIKTRGQQVTLRCSSQSGHNTVSWYQQALGQGPQFIFQYYREEENGRGNFPPRFSGLQFPNYSSELNVNALELDDSALYLCASSSGLAGGPYEQYFGPGTRLTVT.

The V gene is TRBV9, the J gene TRBJ2-1, with TRBD2 as a possible D gene (5 bases). Trimming cost V 4 bases and J 11 bases, with 10 bases left between them. This CDR3 has 11 residues. Germline V gives CDR1 SGDLS, CDR2 YYNGEE. The CDR3 loop reads CASSIREQQFF. As DNA, the CDR3 is TGTGCCAGCAGCATCCGGGAACAGCAGTTCTTC. Full variable domain (missing parts from reference TRBV9 and TRBJ2-1): DSGVTQTPKHLITATGQRVTLRCSPRSGDLSVYWYQQSLDQGLQFLIQYYNGEERAKGNILERFSAQQFPDLHSELNLSSLELGDSALYFCASSIREQQFFGPGTRLTVL.

This clone came up a few times. The chain joins TRBV4-1 to TRBJ1-2; D ambiguous. The germline CDR1 and CDR2 sequences are MGHRA and YSYEKL. The length of the CDR3 is 12 residues. The V end lost 0 bases, the J end lost 5 bases, and 4 bases lay between the germline ends. CDR3 sequence reads: CASSQDLYGYTF. The CDR3 DNA is TGCGCCAGCAGCCAAGATCTGTATGGCTACACCTTC.